These 5 T cell receptor beta chains were sequenced from one sample in a study of naive and memory T cell subsets (dated by TCRdb to 2016 to 2017). Paper-wide results and their limitations: A few larger clonotypes were found in naive repertoires, especially CD8, and these larger clonotypes were possibly memory cells re-expressing CD45RA.

Library preparation used UMI-ligation and nested PCR. Sequencing was performed on an Illumina MiSeq. The beta constant-region primer consisted of an equimolar mixture of two oligonucleotides that together covered TRBC1 and TRBC2. Four rounds of PCR, combining the SP2 primer with nested alpha and beta constant-region primers, were used to amplify the ligated cDNA. TCRdb reran the public reads through fastp at Q25 and MiXCR, keeping productive beta chains. Each entry merges the rows of one CDR3 protein and shows their most common DNA and genes. Across this sample there are over 110,000 distinct CDR3 sequences, with approximately 18% seen only once. The top ten clones comprise about 0.63% of the sample. The antigens of these receptors remain unknown. The sample was naive CD8+ T cells from blood. Taken with the paper, the label for cell subset or site translates to: naive T cells, CD45RA high CD27+. All receptors derive from a human donor in good health.

This clonotype was seen more than once but under ten times. V usage is TRBV7-2 and J usage is TRBJ2-6; D is unresolved. The CDR3 is 16 amino acids. Germline V lookup: CDR1 SGHTA, CDR2 FQGNSA. V was pared by 5 bases and J by 2 bases, with 13 bases between. CDR3 amino acids: CASSTHVLTGANVLTF. The CDR3 region has the DNA TGTGCCAGCAGCACACACGTACTAACTGGGGCCAACGTCCTGACTTTC.

The CDR3 reads CAWSVGAGYYEQYF. CDR3 DNA sequence: TGTGCCTGGAGTGTGGGGGCAGGCTACTACGAGCAGTACTTC. The rearrangement uses TRBV30 and TRBJ2-7, with D possibly TRBD1 on 6 matching bases. The CDR3 length is 14 residues. V was trimmed by 0 bases and J by 3 bases, leaving 12 bases between them. CDR1 is GTSNPN, CDR2 SVGIG, per germline (reference sequence). The entire variable domain, with the rest obtained from reference TRBV30 and TRBJ2-7, is as follows: SQTIHQWPATLVQPVGSPLSLECTVEGTSNPNLYWYRQAAGRGLQLLFYSVGIGQISSEVPQNLSASRPQDRQFILSSKKLLLSDSGFYLCAWSVGAGYYEQYFGPGTRLTVT.

This clonotype was recorded a few times. The chain is built from TRBV4-3 and TRBJ1-5, with D unresolved. Germline CDR1 reads LGHNA; CDR2 reads YSLEER. The CDR3 extends over 15 amino acids. Trimming removed 4 bases at V and 1 base at J, with 11 bases between. CDR3 sequence (DNA): TGCGCCAGCAGCCGCCTGACTGGGAGCAATCAGCCCCAGCATTTT. Residues: CASSRLTGSNQPQHF.

The chain is built from TRBV20-1 and TRBJ2-1; 7 positions match TRBD2. In germline, CDR1 is DFQATT, CDR2 SNEGSKA (reference sequence). This CDR3 comprises 16 residues. V gave up 5 bases and J gave up 2 bases; unmatched junction bases: 12. CDR3 DNA: TGCAGTGCTCCTGCAGCAGCGGGAATGACCTACAATGAGCAGTTCTTC. This gives the protein CSAPAAAGMTYNEQFF.

V and J are TRBV27 and TRBJ1-1; D not resolved. Germline lookup yields CDR1 MNHEY and CDR2 SMNVEV (reference sequence). The CDR3 totals 15 residues. Deletions cut 5 bases from V and 0 bases from J, with 13 bases between. The CDR3 nucleotides read TGTGCCAGCAGTCCACGTGTGGTCATGAACACTGAAGCTTTCTTT. As protein: CASSPRVVMNTEAFF.